The rows below give T cell receptor beta chains drawn from one sample of a study of T-cell memory formation after mild COVID-19. TCRdb reprocessed the 5' RACE reads with MiXCR, giving one entry per CDR3 protein. The profile shows approximately 450,000 distinct CDR3 sequences, 15% to 20% of them singletons. The sequencing sample was made of PBMCs or a T cell subset sorted from them (not recorded which). The receptors were sampled from an adult woman who had mild COVID-19 (a few samples of this study predate the infection). Cell type and time point are not known. Each CDR3 is given with its conserved first and last residue. Each record gives: J gene, V gene, D gene, clone size, CDR3 DNA, CDR3 protein. A D gene is named only where the DNA matches it firmly. Rows may omit the clone size; those that give it use once, few, many or a size class.

>TRBJ1-6|TRBV20-1|.|few
TGCAGTGCTAGGGCTCTGGAGGGCGATAATTCACCCCTCCACTTT
CSARALEGDNSPLHF
>TRBJ2-7|TRBV10-3|TRBD2|few
TGTGCCATCCTGCGGACTAGCGGGAGGATCTACGAGCAGTACTTC
CAILRTSGRIYEQYF
>TRBJ2-1|TRBV5-6|TRBD2|few
TGTGCCAGCAGCCCCGGGCTAGCGGGAGTAAGTGAGCAGTTCTTC
CASSPGLAGVSEQFF
>TRBJ2-7|TRBV2|.|.
TGTGCCAGCCTCCGGGACATGAGCTCCTACGAGCAGTACTTC
CASLRDMSSYEQYF
>TRBJ2-3|TRBV6-5|.|.
TGTGCCAGCAGTTTCGCGTCCCCGGGCACAGATACGCAGTATTTT
CASSFASPGTDTQYF
>TRBJ2-7|TRBV7-9|.|.
TGTGCCAGCAGCTCGATTAGGGCGAACGGGCCCTACGAGCAGTACTTC
CASSSIRANGPYEQYF
>TRBJ2-7|TRBV20-1|.|.
TGCAGTGCTCGACTCGGGCTCGAGCAGTACTTC
CSARLGLEQYF
>TRBJ1-1|TRBV12-3/TRBV12-4|TRBD1|many
TGTGCCAGCACTTATCCCAAACGACAGGGGAAGACTGAAGCTTTCTTT
CASTYPKRQGKTEAFF
>TRBJ2-3|TRBV12-3/TRBV12-4|.|few
TGTGCCAGCAGCCCGCCGGCAGGCGGCACAGATACGCAGTATTTT
CASSPPAGGTDTQYF
>TRBJ1-1|TRBV5-1|TRBD1|few
TGCGCCAGGTACAGGGGGCTGAACACTGAAGCTTTCTTT
CARYRGLNTEAFF
>TRBJ1-6|TRBV4-3|TRBD1|many
TGCGCCAGCAGCCAAGCGGGACAGGGCAATTCACCCCTCCACTTT
CASSQAGQGNSPLHF
>TRBJ2-7|TRBV29-1|TRBD2|.
TGCAGCGTGAGTCGGGGGGAAGGCTACGAGCAGTACTTC
CSVSRGEGYEQYF
>TRBJ1-5|TRBV3-1|.|.
TGTGCCAGCAGCCAAAGGGGGGGACGGCAGCCCCAGCATTTT
CASSQRGGRQPQHF
>TRBJ2-3|TRBV6-4|TRBD1|few
TGTGCCAGCAGTGGGGACAGGGGGCGAGATACGCAGTATTTT
CASSGDRGRDTQYF
>TRBJ1-1|TRBV3-1|.|.
TGTGCCAGCAGCCCTCGACGGACCATGAACACTGAAGCTTTCTTT
CASSPRRTMNTEAFF
>TRBJ2-1|TRBV29-1|.|few
TGCAGCGTTGATGCGGGACGAAATGAGCAGTTCTTC
CSVDAGRNEQFF
>TRBJ2-3|TRBV15|TRBD2|.
TGTGCCACCAGCCATACTAGCGGGGGCACAGATACGCAGTATTTT
CATSHTSGGTDTQYF
>TRBJ2-1|TRBV27|TRBD2|few
TGTGCCAGCAGTTTAAGGGCTAGCGGGAGTAAAATTGATGAGCAGTTCTTC
CASSLRASGSKIDEQFF